The clone carrying this T cell receptor (beta chain) has just one count. This table comes from immunoSEQ multiplex PCR, and its TCRdb copy is limited to in-frame clones, with some not included. Found here are some 240,000 clones, 89% of them singletons; the top ten hold 4% to 5%. This entry comes from a study of blood T cell repertoires in COVID-19. Trimming pared 6 bases from V and 8 bases from J, leaving 17 bases between. The CDR3 runs 14 residues. CDR1 is PRHDT and CDR2 is FYEKMQ in the germline V gene (reference sequence). The clonotype comes from a woman in her thirties or forties who had recovered from COVID-19. The rearrangement links TRBV13 to TRBJ2-4, with a tentative D call TRBD2 (7 bases). The sequencing input was peripheral blood. DNA for the CDR3: TGTGCCAGCAGTCTTACTAGCGAGGGGGACATTCAGTACTTC. Encoded protein: CASSLTSEGDIQYF.